This TCR beta chain appears in the sequencing data of a study of blood T cells in healthy people across ages (dated by TCRdb to the mid-2010s). Background for the entire study: In model experiments, template switching captured about one uniquely barcoded TCR beta cDNA molecule for every two T cells. The study measured age-related changes in TCR beta repertoire diversity using deep sequencing normalized with unique cDNA molecular identifiers. Four age groups were formed from the donors: young (average about 15 years), middle-aged (just under 40), aged (approximately 60) and long-lived (around 80). To avoid experimental bias, donors of different ages were randomly spread across the sequencing lanes. The study analyzed two additional independent replicas of 1 million unique cDNA reads from the same blood draw for two donors, one aged 18 to 29 and one aged 80 or older. Overall study results and their limits: Because profiling used bulk unsorted PBMCs, naive and antigen-experienced compartments could not be compared conclusively. Estimates of total diversity based on one million sequenced T cells were regarded as lower bounds and as underestimates. There was a strong correlation between observed TCR beta diversity and the percentage of naive T cells measured by flow cytometry. Because donor CMV infection status was unknown, age-related changes in expanded clonotypes were potentially confounded. Compared with the aged group, more naive CD4+ T cells, fewer expanded clones and increased TCR diversity were shown by the long-lived group, suggesting age selection. Observed TCR beta diversity per million T cells fell roughly linearly with age, and a significant reduction was already apparent by age approximately 41.

The library was generated by 5' RACE. For sequencing, an Illumina HiSeq 2500 was employed. A second PCR of roughly 7 to 11 cycles was performed with a sample-barcoded 5' primer and a J-beta primer mix. A template-switch 5' adaptor carrying 12 random nucleotides introduced a unique molecular identifier onto each TCR beta cDNA molecule. Each sample yielded at least 3 million CDR3-containing paired-end reads. The Mint cDNA synthesis kit, primed by a TRBC-specific oligonucleotide, was used to synthesize first-strand cDNA from all RNA. Following uracil-DNA glycosylase treatment, a first 18-cycle PCR with universal primers M1SS and BC2_uni_R was performed on all cDNA. The authors processed their data as follows. Normalization of each sample was performed by random selection of 1 million high-quality reads, each carrying a distinct molecular identifier. Instead of being binned into consensus sequences, reads that shared molecular identifiers were thrown out. MiTCR, run with a Q25 quality threshold and the strictest error-elimination algorithm, handled CDR3 identification, clonotype clustering and error correction. Lower-bound total TCR beta diversity was estimated with a nonparametric unseen species model using Euler transformation. TCRdb cleaned the public reads at Q25 with fastp, built clones with MiXCR and kept in-frame beta chains. Each entry merges the rows of one CDR3 protein and shows their most common DNA and genes. TCRdb's processing, not the authors', yielded these V and J calls. The sample profile shows approximately 940,000 distinct CDR3 sequences; around 48% of them were found once. The top ten clones comprise about an eighth of the sample.

Trimming costs V 2 bases and J 6 bases, and their ends lie 15 bases apart. Reading from cysteine to phenylalanine, the CDR3 counts 15 amino acids. Only the CDR3 region is kept as DNA, spanning 45 bases read in frame from base 1. The germline V gene gives CDR1 as MNHEY and CDR2 as SVGAGI. Donors were 39 systemically healthy Caucasian individuals from Russia aged roughly 6 to 95 years. About 9.1 milliliters of peripheral blood were collected from each donor into EDTA-treated Vacutainer tubes. PBMCs were isolated by Ficoll-Paque density-gradient centrifugation, with at least 6 million obtained per sample. Trizol reagent was used to extract total RNA from the PBMCs, yielding at least 6 micrograms per sample. For every donor, flow cytometry on a PBMC aliquot measured the percentage of naive CD45RAhigh/CD27high T cells. As regards this clonotype: Its antigen remains unidentified. No base quality information exists; no much larger clone differs at one position.

Recombination linked TRBV6-5 to TRBJ2-3, with TRBD2 perhaps the D gene, on 7 matching bases. The source is a man aged 25-45 years in good health. The specimen sequenced was blood. CDR3 sequence: CASSYGEGGLDTQYF. The nucleotide sequence is TGTGCCAGCAGTTACGGAGAGGGGGGGCTCGATACGCAGTATTTT.